This TCR beta chain was sequenced in a study of breast tumors, draining lymph nodes, adjacent tissues. TCRdb independently ran MiXCR on the multiplex PCR reads; one entry per CDR3 protein. The sample holds roughly 110,000 distinct CDR3 sequences, roughly 29% seen once. In regard to this clonotype: No antigen is known for it.

Axillary draining lymph nodes of breast cancer patients supplied the node samples. This CDR3 comprises 10 residues. Germline V lookup: CDR1 DFQATT, CDR2 SNEGSKA (reference sequence). Unmatched junction bases numbered 1, after V lost 5 bases and J lost 7 bases. Study results and limitations: Tumor and nontumor repertoires were significantly more similar in luminal-like than in basal-like breast cancer. Tumor T cell lymph node origin was a supported hypothesis, not proven. Findings are consistent with lymph node origin and intratumoral expansion of most tumor T cells. Tumor repertoires ranked between lymph nodes and nontumor tissue in diversity, with V and J gene preferences.

This chain uses TRBV20-1 with TRBJ2-5, with TRBD1 matching 7 bases. The sequenced material came from axillary lymph node tissue. The receptor was isolated from a female donor with breast cancer. Some clones in this sample may be carry-over from other donors' samples. CDR3 in DNA: TGCAGTGCTCGACAGGGGACCCAGTACTTC. Protein: CSARQGTQYF.